The 10 T cell receptor beta chains below come from one sample, sequenced in a study of cytomegalovirus exposure and HLA in healthy donors. Both 60 Vbeta primers and 13 Jbeta primers went into the PCR. Profiled with immunoSEQ multiplex PCR; TCRdb holds only in-frame clones, not every one. This sample yields about 100,000 clones, of which roughly 75% are seen a single time; approximately 0.8% belongs to the top ten. Source material: PBMCs. These receptors came from a woman aged 60-75 years in good health and CMV-seronegative.

This clone was recorded only once. V is TRBV5-1 and J is TRBJ1-1; the D gene is possibly TRBD1 (6 bases). The CDR3 has 15 amino acids. Looked up from germline, CDR1 is SGHRS and CDR2 is YFSETQ. V dropped 4 bases and J dropped 1 base, with 14 bases sitting between them. CDR3 nucleotides: TGCGCCAGCAGCGTCGGGGGGGCCGGGAACACTGAAGCTTTCTTT. Translation: CASSVGGAGNTEAFF.

The chain employs TRBV7-9 and TRBJ2-1; 10 bases line up with TRBD2. Germline CDR1 and CDR2: SEHNR and FQNEAQ (reference sequence). This CDR3 has 17 amino acids. The V segment lost 5 bases and the J segment 7 bases; nucleotides outside the gene matches: 14. CDR3 sequence (DNA): TGTGCCAGCAGCCGCCGACTAGCGGGCCCTCCGGGGAATGAGCAGTTCTTC. As protein: CASSRRLAGPPGNEQFF.

The chain uses TRBV25-1 and TRBJ2-1; 11 bases line up with TRBD2. The V gene end was trimmed by 2 bases and the J gene end by 4 bases; junction bases not matched to a gene: 1. CDR1 is MGHDK and CDR2 is SYGVNS in the germline V gene. The CDR3 runs 15 residues. CDR3 residues: CASSEGTSGYNEQFF. In DNA form, the CDR3 reads TGTGCCAGCAGTGAAGGGACTAGCGGATACAATGAGCAGTTCTTC.

Remarks on this clone: Other DNA sequences in this specimen translate into the identical CDR3. V is TRBV28 and J is TRBJ2-7; D remains ambiguous. From germline, CDR1 is MDHEN and CDR2 SYDVKM. V was trimmed by 3 bases and J by 4 bases, leaving 4 bases between them. CDR3 length equals 11 residues. The CDR3 here is CASSFSYEQYF. CDR3 DNA sequence: TGTGCCAGCAGTTTCTCTTACGAGCAGTACTTC.

V gene TRBV4-3 combines with J gene TRBJ2-7; 11 nucleotides line up with TRBD2. The CDR3 runs to 19 residues. Per germline, CDR1 LGHNA and CDR2 YSLEER. Losses at the gene ends were 1 base for V and 2 bases for J; bases not matched to a gene: 13. In DNA form, the CDR3 reads TGCGCCAGCAGCCAAGCGGTGGCTAGCGGGAGGCCAGGTGCCTACGAGCAGTACTTC. Protein: CASSQAVASGRPGAYEQYF.

The V gene is TRBV28, the J gene TRBJ2-7; D is uncertain. The V gene lost 3 bases and the J gene lost 7 bases, with 7 bases spanning the gap. The CDR3 has 11 residues. The germline gives CDR1 MDHEN, CDR2 SYDVKM. CDR3 coding DNA: TGTGCCAGCAGTTTGGAGTGGGAGCAGTACTTC. Its protein is CASSLEWEQYF.

This chain joins TRBV30 and TRBJ1-6, with D possibly TRBD1 on 6 matching bases. CDR1 and CDR2 (germline): GTSNPN, SVGIG (reference sequence). With 3 bases removed from V and 9 bases from J, the gap between germline ends came to 24 bases. This CDR3 region has 17 residues. CDR3 loop: CAWSRTGSGQGGSPLHF. DNA of the CDR3: TGTGCCTGGAGCCGTACGGGAAGCGGCCAAGGGGGTTCACCCCTCCACTTT.

CDR3 sequence: CASTREVAGGSETQYF. In DNA form, the CDR3 reads TGTGCCAGCACCCGAGAGGTAGCGGGAGGTTCAGAGACCCAGTACTTC. This chain links TRBV2 with TRBJ2-5; 10 positions agree with TRBD2. V dropped 7 bases and J dropped 4; count of bases not matched to a gene: 12. The CDR3 length is 16 residues. Germline CDR1 SNHLY, CDR2 FYNNEI.

The rearrangement uses TRBV6-1 and TRBJ2-7; tentatively, D is TRBD2 (5 bases). Germline assignment: CDR1 MNHNS and CDR2 SASEGT. The CDR3 has 12 residues. Trimming cost V 6 bases and J 3 bases, with 9 bases left between them. DNA of the CDR3: TGTGCCAGCAGAACCGGGATCTACGAGCAGTACTTC. It is translated as CASRTGIYEQYF.

This chain connects TRBV10-2 to TRBJ1-1; D unresolved. This CDR3 has 14 residues. V lost 3 bases, J lost 4 bases, and 12 bases lay in between. Germline CDR1 WSHSY, CDR2 SAAADI. CDR3 residues: CASSEPGRGTEAFF. The CDR3 bases are TGCGCCAGCAGTGAACCCGGTCGGGGCACTGAAGCTTTCTTT.